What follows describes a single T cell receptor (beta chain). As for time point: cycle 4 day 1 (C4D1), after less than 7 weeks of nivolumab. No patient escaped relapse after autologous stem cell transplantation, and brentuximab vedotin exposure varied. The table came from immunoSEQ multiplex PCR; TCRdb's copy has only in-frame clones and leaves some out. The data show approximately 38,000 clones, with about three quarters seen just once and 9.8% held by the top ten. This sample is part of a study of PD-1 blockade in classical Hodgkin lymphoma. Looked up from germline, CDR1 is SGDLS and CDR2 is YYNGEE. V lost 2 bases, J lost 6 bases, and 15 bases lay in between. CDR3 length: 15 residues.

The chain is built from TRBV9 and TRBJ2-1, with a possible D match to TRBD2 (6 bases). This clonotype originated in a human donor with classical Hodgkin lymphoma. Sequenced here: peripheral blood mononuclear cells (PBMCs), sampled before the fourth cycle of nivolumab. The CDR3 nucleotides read TGTGCCAGCAGCGTCCTAGGATTAGCGGTCAATGAGCAGTTCTTC. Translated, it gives CASSVLGLAVNEQFF.